The clone carrying this TCR beta chain was counted between two and nine times. Methods used by the authors: Estimation of nucleated cell counts relied on the amplification of reference gene primers. Generated by immunoSEQ multiplex PCR, the TCRdb table keeps only in-frame clones and is missing some. V and J calls and clone size are those listed in that table; D and trimming were worked out from the DNA. Among fewer than 25,000 clones, about 89% were seen once, and the ten largest hold around 25%. These data originate in a study of blood T cell repertoires in COVID-19. Study information: There were acute and convalescent COVID-19 samples, and they came from the United States, Italy and Spain. Nucleic acid was either cDNA or gDNA, and it came from T cells, B-cell-depleted T cells, or PBMCs.

The V end lost 5 bases, the J end lost 3 bases, and 17 bases lay between the germline ends. CDR1 is MNHEY, CDR2 SVGEGT, per germline. The CDR3 sequence is 15 residues long. This chain uses TRBV6-2 or TRBV6-3 with TRBJ2-7, with D tentatively TRBD2 (6 bases). Sequenced material: peripheral blood. The receptor was isolated from a human donor with active COVID-19. The donor label of this sample is uncertain. CDR3 sequence reads: CASSPGTVFLYEQYF. The DNA of the CDR3 is TGTGCCAGCAGTCCCGGGACTGTTTTCCTCTACGAGCAGTACTTC.